This TCR beta chain was sequenced during a study of radiotherapy plus CTLA-4 blockade in lung cancer. Turning to the study itself: Of the patients, around 17% showed objective responses and around 34% attained disease control.

Points from the study as a whole: Once radiotherapy plus ipilimumab had been given, TCR clones derived from tumor expanded in blood. Dynamics of early blood T cell clones, together with interferon-beta, were reportedly the best predictors of response.

Those with chemo-refractory metastatic non-small-cell lung cancer were treated with focal radiation combined with CTLA-4 blockade using ipilimumab. Points on this clone: Its specificity is unknown.

Data came from immunoSEQ multiplex PCR; TCRdb stores just in-frame clones and leaves some out. The sample contains about 73,000 clones, roughly 84% of which appear only once. From germline, CDR1 is MDHEN and CDR2 SYDVKM. The V end was cut by 2 bases, the J end by 2 bases, with 6 bases between. The CDR3 has 13 residues. This specimen consisted of peripheral blood, obtained from a patient treated with radiotherapy plus ipilimumab. This chain joins TRBV28 and TRBJ1-2, with unresolved D. The sequence came from a human donor with non-small cell lung cancer that progressed on radiotherapy plus ipilimumab. CDR3 bases: TGTGCCAGCAGTTTAGGGCAGAACTATGGCTACACCTTC. This gives the protein CASSLGQNYGYTF.